These 19 T cell receptor beta chains were sequenced from one sample in a study of T cell responses to AZD1222 COVID-19 vaccine (dated by TCRdb to the early 2020s). Library generation was performed with the immunoSEQ multiplex PCR assay. This immuneACCESS table, as held by TCRdb, lists in-frame sequences with V and J called but not all clones. Of the missing ones, under half trace to an unresolved V gene in checked studies; the others have no known cause. Recorded for this sample are roughly 200,000 clones; just over 85% of them occurred a single time. Of the sample, 6% to 8.5% is held by the ten largest clones. According to the study, the label for this sample's time point signals: baseline before first vaccination. The sequencing used peripheral blood, collected on day 0 of AZD1222 vaccination. The receptors were sampled from an adult in good health.

The J gene is TRBJ1-6, the V gene TRBV7-8, with 10 bases identical to TRBD1. Looked up from germline, CDR1 is SGHVS and CDR2 is FQNEAQ. Trimming at V came to 10 bases and at J to 6 bases, leaving 3 bases not matched to a gene. This CDR3 comprises 13 residues. The CDR3 DNA follows: TGTGCCACCGGGACAGGGGTTAATTCACCCCTCCACTTT. Translating gives CATGTGVNSPLHF.

This chain uses TRBV5-1 with TRBJ1-1; the D gene is possibly TRBD1 (5 bases). This CDR3 region has 16 residues. Germline V gives CDR1 SGHRS, CDR2 YFSETQ. Trimming cost V 0 bases and J 1 base, with 13 bases left between them. CDR3 in DNA: TGCGCCAGCAGCTTGGTAGCAGGGAGGAGGAACACTGAAGCTTTCTTT. Amino acid sequence: CASSLVAGRRNTEAFF.

The chain carries TRBV7-9 and TRBJ2-5, with TRBD2 identical over 7 bases. This CDR3 comprises 15 residues. Germline-derived CDR1 and CDR2 are SEHNR and FQNEAQ (reference sequence). Trimming cost V 4 bases and J 5 bases; bases outside gene matches: 10. CDR3 nucleotide sequence: TGTGCCAGCAGCTCAGACGCGCCGCGGGAGGAGACCCAGTACTTC. It is translated as CASSSDAPREETQYF. The full variable domain, with the rest looked up from reference TRBV7-9 and TRBJ2-5, is DTGVSQNPRHKITKRGQNVTFRCDPISEHNRLYWYRQTLGQGPEFLTYFQNEAQLEKSRLLSDRFSAERPKGSFSTLEIQRTEQGDSAMYLCASSSDAPREETQYFGPGTRLLVL.

The chain carries TRBV2 and TRBJ2-7; D is unclear. The length of the CDR3 is 15 residues. Germline V gives CDR1 SNHLY, CDR2 FYNNEI. The V gene lost 4 bases and the J gene lost 2 bases, with 15 bases spanning the gap. CDR3 sequence reads: CASSVLPGSPYEQYF. The CDR3 DNA reads TGTGCCAGCAGTGTCCTCCCTGGTTCTCCCTACGAGCAGTACTTC.

This chain joins TRBV6-6 and TRBJ2-1; D might be TRBD1 or TRBD2, each matching 5 bases. Germline CDR1 MNHNY, CDR2 SVGAGI (reference sequence). CDR3 size: 11 residues. With 2 bases removed from V and 10 bases from J, the gap between germline ends came to 6 bases. CDR3 loop: CASSYGTEQFF. In DNA, the CDR3 is TGTGCCAGCAGTTACGGGACGGAGCAGTTCTTC.

The V and J genes are TRBV11-2 and TRBJ2-3; D not resolved. This CDR3 has 13 residues. The V end lost 6 bases, the J end lost 0 bases, and 7 bases lay between the germline ends. CDR1 is SGHAT, CDR2 FQNNGV, per germline. CDR3 amino acids: CASSPISTDTQYF. As DNA, the CDR3 is TGTGCCAGCAGTCCAATAAGCACAGATACGCAGTATTTT.

The chain recombines TRBV21-1 with TRBJ2-7. TRBV21-1 is reported as a pseudogene. The CDR3 loop spans 15 amino acids. The CDR3 loop is CASTFWVKGTYEQYF. The CDR3 bases are TGTGCCAGCACCTTTTGGGTCAAAGGCACCTACGAGCAGTACTTC.

The J gene is TRBJ1-1, the V gene TRBV18, with TRBD1 as a possible D gene (5 bases). Germline CDR1 is KGHSH and CDR2 is LQKENI. V lost 3 bases and J lost 2, with 13 bases in between. The CDR3 has 15 residues. The CDR3: CASSPKTGRNTEAFF. CDR3 in DNA: TGTGCCAGCTCACCGAAAACAGGCCGAAACACTGAAGCTTTCTTT.

The sample holds a few counts of this clone. The chain links TRBV19 to TRBJ2-1; 9 nucleotides agree with TRBD2. Per the germline V gene, CDR1 is LNHDA and CDR2 is SQIVND (reference sequence). The CDR3 loop spans 13 amino acids. Trimming at V came to 10 bases and at J to 5 bases, leaving 6 bases not matched to a gene. CDR3 amino acids: CATLGTSNNEQFF. The CDR3 DNA reads as TGTGCCACCCTGGGGACTAGCAACAATGAGCAGTTCTTC.

V gene TRBV5-4 combines with J gene TRBJ2-1; D is tentatively TRBD1 or TRBD2 (7 bases each). Germline-derived CDR1 and CDR2 are SGHNT and YYREEE (reference sequence). The CDR3 is 14 residues long. V was cut by 4 bases and J by 6 bases, with 14 bases left in between. The CDR3 sequence is CASSLSGGGNEQFF. The DNA for the CDR3 is TGTGCCAGCAGCCTCTCAGGGGGGGGCAATGAGCAGTTCTTC.

This clone has just a few counts. This chain joins TRBV4-2 and TRBJ2-7; 8 bases line up with TRBD2. Germline CDR1 LGHNA, CDR2 YNFKEQ. The trim removed 0 bases at V and 0 bases at J, leaving 10 bases unmatched. This CDR3 is built from 18 residues. In nucleotides, the CDR3 is TGTGCCAGCAGCCAAGATTTTAGCGGGGCCGTACTCTCCTACGAGCAGTACTTC. Translated, it gives CASSQDFSGAVLSYEQYF.

The genes are TRBV12-3 or TRBV12-4 and TRBJ2-7, with no clear D. The CDR3 covers 12 residues. Trimming shortened V by 5 bases and J by 6 bases, and 11 bases separated the two germline ends. CDR3 nucleotide sequence: TGTGCCAGCAGTCAACGACGCGGCGAGCAGTACTTC. This translates into CASSQRRGEQYF.

The chain has TRBV30 and TRBJ1-1; tentatively, D is TRBD1 (5 bases). The CDR3 has 12 amino acids. Germline CDR1 GTSNPN, CDR2 SVGIG (reference sequence). V lost 2 bases, J lost 6 bases, and 10 bases lay in between. The CDR3 DNA reads TGTGCCTGGAGTCCTCGGGACGCTGAAGCTTTCTTT. It is translated as CAWSPRDAEAFF.

This CDR3 is CASSFLAAGEAYEQYF. Here the CDR3 DNA reads TGCGCCAGCAGCTTCCTTGCAGCGGGGGAAGCCTACGAGCAGTACTTC. This chain connects TRBV5-1 to TRBJ2-7; 8 positions agree with TRBD2. V shed 2 bases, J shed 2 bases, and the junction held 9 bases outside the gene matches. This CDR3 is built from 16 residues. CDR1 and CDR2 (germline): SGHRS, YFSETQ.

V usage is TRBV30 and J usage is TRBJ2-3; D not certain. V lost 2 bases to trimming and J lost 2 bases, with 5 bases between them. The CDR3 runs 12 residues. CDR1 and CDR2 (germline): GTSNPN, SVGIG (reference sequence). CDR3 protein: CAWSWTTDTQYF. DNA for the CDR3: TGTGCCTGGAGTTGGACCACAGATACGCAGTATTTT.

The chain uses TRBV7-9 and TRBJ2-1, with 8 bases that match TRBD1. The trim removed 4 bases at V and 10 bases at J, leaving 9 bases unmatched. Germline CDR1 is SEHNR and CDR2 is FQNEAQ (reference sequence). The CDR3 extends over 14 amino acids. The CDR3 DNA reads as TGTGCCAGCAGCTCGCCGCAGGGGGCAGGCGAGCAGTTCTTC. Translated: CASSSPQGAGEQFF.

The genes are TRBV5-4 and TRBJ2-3, with 8 bases fitting TRBD2. This CDR3 spans 15 amino acids. Germline-derived CDR1 and CDR2 are SGHNT and YYREEE (reference sequence). V trimming: 2 bases; J trimming: 5 bases; junction bases outside the gene matches: 7. The CDR3 bases are TGTGCCAGCAGCTTTGACGGGGGGGCCGGAGATACGCAGTATTTT. It is translated as CASSFDGGAGDTQYF.

This clone was detected a few times. This sequence joins TRBV6-5 and TRBJ2-7; D may be TRBD1 (6 bases). The CDR3 loop spans 12 amino acids. Trimming cost V 6 bases and J 3 bases, with 9 bases left between them. The germline V gene encodes CDR1 MNHEY and CDR2 SVGAGI. The CDR3 here is CASRRTVYEQYF. In nucleotides, the CDR3 is TGTGCCAGCAGAAGGACAGTCTACGAGCAGTACTTC.

The V call is TRBV3-1 (or the pseudogene TRBV3-2), the J call TRBJ1-5; TRBD1 matches at 8 bases. This CDR3 is 14 amino acids long. The junction had 7 bases not matched to a gene; V was cut back by 6 bases and J by 6 bases. CDR1 LGHDT and CDR2 YNNKEL come from the germline V gene (reference sequence). CDR3 loop: CASSQGASGQPQHF. The CDR3 DNA reads TGTGCCAGCAGTCAGGGGGCGTCGGGTCAGCCCCAGCATTTT.